This T cell receptor beta chain was recorded in a study of early T cells in non-severe SARS-CoV-2 infection. This clonotype was recorded many times. V was pared by 5 bases and J by 2 bases, with 4 bases of the junction left unmatched. The CDR3 is made up of 15 amino acids. CDR1 is LNHDA, CDR2 SQIVND, per germline (reference sequence). TCRdb reanalysed the 5' RACE reads using MiXCR and keeps one entry per CDR3 protein. The table shows roughly 30,000 distinct CDR3 sequences, with 4.5% to 7% occurring only once. The sequence was collected from an adult who was a healthcare worker with PCR-confirmed SARS-CoV-2 infection or an uninfected control (not recorded which). This chain links TRBV19 with TRBJ1-5, with 9 bases lining up with TRBD1. Sequencing was done on a sample of whole blood. CDR3 amino acids: CASSFTGGGNQPQHF. CDR3 DNA: TGTGCCAGTAGTTTCACAGGGGGCGGCAATCAGCCCCAGCATTTT.